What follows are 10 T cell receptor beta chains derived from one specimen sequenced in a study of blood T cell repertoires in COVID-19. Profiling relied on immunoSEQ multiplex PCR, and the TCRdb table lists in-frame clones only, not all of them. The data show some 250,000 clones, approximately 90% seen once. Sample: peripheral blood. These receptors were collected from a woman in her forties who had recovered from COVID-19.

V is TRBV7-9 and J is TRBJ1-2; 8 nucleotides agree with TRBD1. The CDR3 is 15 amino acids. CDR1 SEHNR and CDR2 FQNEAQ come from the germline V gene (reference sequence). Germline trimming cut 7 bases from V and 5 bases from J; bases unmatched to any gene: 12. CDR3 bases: TGTGCCAGCACCTCGCCCCGGACAGGGCGTTATGGCTACACCTTC. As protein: CASTSPRTGRYGYTF.

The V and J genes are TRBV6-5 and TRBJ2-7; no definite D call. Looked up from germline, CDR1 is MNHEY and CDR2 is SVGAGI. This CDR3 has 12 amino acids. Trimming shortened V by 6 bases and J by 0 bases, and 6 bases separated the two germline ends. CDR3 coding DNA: TGTGCCAGCAGCCGCGGCTCCTACGAGCAGTACTTC. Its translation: CASSRGSYEQYF.

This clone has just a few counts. DNA for the CDR3: TGCGCCAGCAGTTCGGCAGCGGGAGGGGATGAGCAGTTCTTC. As protein: CASSSAAGGDEQFF. The chain couples TRBV10-2 to TRBJ2-1; 10 bases match TRBD2. The germline gives CDR1 WSHSY, CDR2 SAAADI. The length of the CDR3 is 14 residues. The V gene end was trimmed by 5 bases and the J gene end by 8 bases; junction bases not matched to a gene: 6.

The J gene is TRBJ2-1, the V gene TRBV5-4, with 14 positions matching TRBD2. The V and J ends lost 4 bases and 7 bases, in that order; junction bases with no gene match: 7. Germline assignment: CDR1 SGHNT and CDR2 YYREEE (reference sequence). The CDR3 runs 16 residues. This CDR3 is CASSLGLAGVRNEQFF. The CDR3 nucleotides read TGTGCCAGCAGCCTGGGACTAGCGGGAGTGCGTAATGAGCAGTTCTTC.

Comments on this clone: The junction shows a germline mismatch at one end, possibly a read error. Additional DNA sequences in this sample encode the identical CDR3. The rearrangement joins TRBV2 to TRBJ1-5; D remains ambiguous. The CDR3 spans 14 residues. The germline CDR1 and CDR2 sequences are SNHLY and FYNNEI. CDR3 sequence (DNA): TGTGCCAGCAGTGAATCGTATAGCAATCAGCCCCAACATTTT. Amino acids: CASSESYSNQPQHF.

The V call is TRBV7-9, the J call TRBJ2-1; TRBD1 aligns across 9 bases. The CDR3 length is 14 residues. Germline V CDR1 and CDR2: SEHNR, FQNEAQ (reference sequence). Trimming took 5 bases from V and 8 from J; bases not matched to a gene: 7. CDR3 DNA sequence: TGTGCCAGCAGCCGGACAGGGGTTTGGCATGAGCAGTTCTTC. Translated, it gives CASSRTGVWHEQFF.

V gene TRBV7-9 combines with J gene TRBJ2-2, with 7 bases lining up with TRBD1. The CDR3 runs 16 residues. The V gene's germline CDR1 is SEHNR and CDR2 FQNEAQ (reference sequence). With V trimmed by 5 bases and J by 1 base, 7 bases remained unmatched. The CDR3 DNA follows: TGTGCCAGCAGCCCCCGGACAGGAATGAACACCGGGGAGCTGTTTTTT. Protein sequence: CASSPRTGMNTGELFF.

The CDR3 DNA follows: TGTGCCAGCAGCCATCAACAAGGGGATAGGGGTGAAAAACTGTTTTTT. Encoded protein: CASSHQQGDRGEKLFF. V is TRBV4-2 and J is TRBJ1-4; D possibly corresponds to TRBD1 (5 bases). Between the trimmed V and J ends, which lost 3 bases and 7 bases, there was a span of 18 bases. The germline CDR1 and CDR2 sequences are LGHNA and YNFKEQ. The CDR3 has 16 amino acids.

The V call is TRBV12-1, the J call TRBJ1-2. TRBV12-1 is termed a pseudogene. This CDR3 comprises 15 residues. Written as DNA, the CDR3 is TGTGCCAGCAGCCCCACTAGGGGGGGCCGCTATGGCTACACCTTC. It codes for CASSPTRGGRYGYTF.

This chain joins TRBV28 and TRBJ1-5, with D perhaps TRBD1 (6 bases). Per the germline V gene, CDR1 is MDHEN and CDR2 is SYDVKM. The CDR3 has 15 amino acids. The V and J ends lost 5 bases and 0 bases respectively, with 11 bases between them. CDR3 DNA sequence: TGTGCCAGCAGTCCCGGGGGGCCTAGCAATCAGCCCCAGCATTTT. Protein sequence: CASSPGGPSNQPQHF.